This is a list of T cell receptor beta chains from one sample in a study of vaccination effects on CD4 cells after COVID-19. No antigen has been identified for these receptors. This table comes from immunoSEQ multiplex PCR, and its TCRdb copy is limited to in-frame clones, with some not included. The sample holds about 79,000 clones, approximately 81% seen once. The starting material was CD4+ T cells from PBMCs cultured with HCoV-229E spike peptides, obtained before COVID-19 vaccination. These receptors were obtained from a human donor who received a COVID-19 vaccine. Each CDR3 is given with its conserved first and last residue. A D gene is named only where the DNA matches it firmly. Rows may omit the clone size; those that give it use once, few, many or a size class.

CDR3 protein | CDR3 DNA | J gene | D gene | clone size | V gene
CASKSRQNSNQPQHF | TGTGCCAGCAAAAGTAGGCAGAATAGCAATCAGCCCCAGCATTTT | TRBJ1-5 | . | . | TRBV27
CASPHPPGVTQETQYF | TGTGCCAGCCCCCATCCCCCCGGGGTCACTCAAGAGACCCAGTACTTC | TRBJ2-5 | . | . | TRBV5-8
CASKGTETQYF | TGTGCCAGTAAGGGGACAGAGACCCAGTACTTC | TRBJ2-5 | . | . | TRBV19
CASNVAGDDEQFF | TGCGCCAGCAATGTCGCGGGGGACGATGAGCAGTTCTTC | TRBJ2-1 | TRBD2 | . | TRBV5-1
CASSTDGPGGNENTIYF | TGTGCCAGTAGTACCGACGGTCCGGGGGGGAACGAAAACACCATATATTTT | TRBJ1-3 | . | . | TRBV19
CATSSDRDSQPQHF | TGTGCCACCAGCAGCGACAGGGATTCTCAGCCCCAGCATTTT | TRBJ1-5 | TRBD1 | . | TRBV15
CASSPLWLNTGELFF | TGTGCCAGCAGTCCCCTCTGGTTGAACACCGGGGAGCTGTTTTTT | TRBJ2-2 | . | few | TRBV28
CASSSGGRGDTQYF | TGCGCCAGCAGCTCGGGGGGGCGTGGAGATACGCAGTATTTT | TRBJ2-3 | TRBD2 | . | TRBV5-1
CASSASGTVGEQFF | TGTGCCAGCAGCGCCTCCGGGACAGTCGGTGAGCAGTTCTTC | TRBJ2-1 | TRBD1 | . | TRBV5-6
CASSYSTGGNGYTF | TGTGCCAGCAGTTACTCGACAGGGGGCAACGGCTACACCTTC | TRBJ1-2 | TRBD1 | . | TRBV6-5
CSASGGHMNTEAFF | TGCAGTGCTAGTGGCGGACACATGAACACTGAAGCTTTCTTT | TRBJ1-1 | . | . | TRBV20-1
CASSEPDRENEKLFF | TGTGCCAGCAGTGAACCGGACAGGGAGAATGAAAAACTGTTTTTT | TRBJ1-4 | TRBD1 | once | TRBV25-1
CASSRSGATDTQYF | TGTGCCAGCAGCCGTAGCGGGGCCACAGATACGCAGTATTTT | TRBJ2-3 | TRBD2 | . | TRBV7-8
CASSQDLPGANVLTF | TGCGCCAGCAGCCAAGATTTACCCGGGGCCAACGTCCTGACTTTC | TRBJ2-6 | . | . | TRBV4-1
CAWSRSGNTIYF | TGTGCCTGGAGTCGATCTGGAAACACCATATATTTT | TRBJ1-3 | . | . | TRBV30
CASSEQFFSGNTIYF | TGTGCCAGCAGTGAACAGTTTTTCTCTGGAAACACCATATATTTT | TRBJ1-3 | . | . | TRBV6-1
CASSVGTGMNTEAFF | TGTGCCAGCAGCGTTGGGACAGGGATGAACACTGAAGCTTTCTTT | TRBJ1-1 | TRBD1 | . | TRBV9
CATSEGDRGRETQYF | TGTGCCACCAGTGAGGGGGACAGGGGGCGTGAGACCCAGTACTTC | TRBJ2-5 | TRBD1 | . | TRBV24-1
CAWSQGFLRAGNSPLHF | TGTGCCTGGAGTCAGGGGTTCCTCCGGGCCGGCAATTCACCCCTCCACTTT | TRBJ1-6 | . | . | TRBV30
CAISDPAQGISGGYTF | TGTGCCATCAGTGACCCCGCACAGGGTATCTCGGGTGGCTACACCTTC | TRBJ1-2 | . | . | TRBV10-3
CASSARGTYNSPLHF | TGTGCCAGCAGCGCCAGGGGAACCTATAATTCACCCCTCCACTTT | TRBJ1-6 | . | . | TRBV21-1
CASSLTGNTEAFF | TGTGCCAGCAGCTTGACAGGGAACACTGAAGCTTTCTTT | TRBJ1-1 | . | once | TRBV7-2
CASGPNTGELFF | TGTGCCAGCGGGCCAAACACCGGGGAGCTGTTTTTT | TRBJ2-2 | . | . | TRBV6-5
CASTSGTGQETQYF | TGTGCCAGCACGTCCGGGACAGGACAAGAGACCCAGTACTTC | TRBJ2-5 | TRBD1 | . | TRBV6-5
CATSRGYRTGGRWDTF | TGTGCCACCAGCAGAGGATACAGGACAGGGGGCCGCTGGGACACCTTC | TRBJ1-2 | TRBD1 | once | TRBV15
CASSGTGYNEQFF | TGTGCCAGCAGCGGCACAGGGTACAATGAGCAGTTCTTC | TRBJ2-1 | . | . | TRBV11-3
CASSARGASRTSNEKLFF | TGTGCCAGCAGCGCGAGGGGCGCCTCAAGAACTAGTAATGAAAAACTGTTTTTT | TRBJ1-4 | . | . | TRBV9
CASSQDGVGGGYGYTF | TGCGCCAGCAGCCAAGATGGAGTGGGTGGGGGCTATGGCTACACCTTC | TRBJ1-2 | . | . | TRBV4-1
CASSVDSANYGYTF | TGTGCCAGCAGCGTAGACAGCGCTAACTATGGCTACACCTTC | TRBJ1-2 | . | . | TRBV9
CASRADGNNQPQHF | TGTGCCAGCAGAGCTGACGGGAACAATCAGCCCCAGCATTTT | TRBJ1-5 | . | . | TRBV2
CASSLGRVSLAGGNEQFF | TGTGCCAGCAGCTTGGGGCGAGTATCACTAGCGGGGGGAAACGAGCAGTTCTTC | TRBJ2-1 | TRBD2 | . | TRBV7-3
CASSLEATGNEQFF | TGTGCCAGCAGCTTAGAGGCTACGGGCAATGAGCAGTTCTTC | TRBJ2-1 | . | few | TRBV7-2
CASRESETQYF | TGTGCCAGCCGGGAGAGCGAGACCCAGTACTTC | TRBJ2-5 | . | . | TRBV28
CASSLRTGAGTEAFF | TGCGCCAGCAGCTTACGGACAGGGGCAGGCACTGAAGCTTTCTTT | TRBJ1-1 | TRBD1 | . | TRBV5-1
CASSFTPGTGREQFF | TGTGCCAGCAGTTTCACTCCCGGGACAGGGAGGGAGCAGTTCTTC | TRBJ2-1 | TRBD1 | . | TRBV6-4
CASSEEVAGAYEQFF | TGTGCCAGCAGTGAAGAGGTAGCGGGGGCCTATGAGCAGTTCTTC | TRBJ2-1 | TRBD2 | . | TRBV2
CASSYTNTGELFF | TGTGCCAGCAGCTACACGAACACCGGGGAGCTGTTTTTT | TRBJ2-2 | . | few | TRBV11-2
CASSVAASTDTQYF | TGTGCCAGCAGCGTAGCCGCTAGCACAGATACGCAGTATTTT | TRBJ2-3 | . | . | TRBV9
CASSPPGLAGGNTDTQYF | TGTGCCAGCTCACCACCGGGACTAGCGGGGGGTAACACAGATACGCAGTATTTT | TRBJ2-3 | TRBD2 | . | TRBV18
CASTSRGAGDFLTEAFF | TGTGCCAGCACCTCTCGGGGGGCAGGGGATTTCCTCACTGAAGCTTTCTTT | TRBJ1-1 | . | . | TRBV28
CASSRQGMETQYF | TGCGCCAGCAGCCGACAGGGGATGGAGACCCAGTACTTC | TRBJ2-5 | TRBD1 | . | TRBV5-1
CASSQDAVSNYGYTF | TGCGCCAGCAGCCAAGATGCGGTCTCTAACTATGGCTACACCTTC | TRBJ1-2 | . | . | TRBV4-3
CASSLPGTAETQYF | TGTGCCAGCAGTTTACCTGGGACAGCAGAGACCCAGTACTTC | TRBJ2-5 | TRBD1 | once | TRBV28
CASSRGQGFSTGELFF | TGTGCCAGTTCGCGGGGACAGGGCTTTTCGACCGGGGAGCTGTTTTTT | TRBJ2-2 | TRBD1 | . | TRBV19
CSVEKQGGETQYF | TGCAGCGTTGAAAAGCAGGGTGGGGAGACCCAGTACTTC | TRBJ2-5 | . | . | TRBV29-1
CASRRGTNYGYTF | TGTGCCAGCCGTAGGGGTACTAACTATGGCTACACCTTC | TRBJ1-2 | . | . | TRBV19
CASTAGGGEKLFF | TGTGCCAGCACCGCAGGGGGGGGTGAAAAACTGTTTTTT | TRBJ1-4 | TRBD1 | . | TRBV9
CASSLDNTMNTEAFF | TGTGCCAGCAGCTTGGACAATACAATGAACACTGAAGCTTTCTTT | TRBJ1-1 | . | . | TRBV7-3
CSVEGLGNTIYF | TGCAGCGTTGAAGGGCTTGGAAACACCATATATTTT | TRBJ1-3 | . | . | TRBV29-1
CASSGSNNEKLFF | TGTGCCAGCAGTGGATCTAATAATGAAAAACTGTTTTTT | TRBJ1-4 | . | . | TRBV25-1